This TCR beta chain was captured in a study of early T cells in non-severe SARS-CoV-2 infection. Overall study: Alpha and beta chains were unpaired, from unsorted whole-blood bulk RNA. Overall study results and limits: Private and CD4 specificities were missed by VDJdb matching, which favored anti-spike CD8 responses.

Regarding this clonotype: What it recognizes is unknown.

Individual cDNA molecules were tagged with unique molecular identifiers, the study reported. TCRdb re-derived calls from the 5' RACE reads in MiXCR, one entry per CDR3 protein. The sample contains over 60,000 distinct CDR3 sequences, roughly 12% of which appear only once. Germline-derived CDR1 and CDR2 are SGDLS and YYNGEE. The CDR3 loop spans 14 amino acids. V was trimmed by 1 base and J by 2 bases, leaving 9 bases between them. V is TRBV9 and J is TRBJ2-5; TRBD1 is a possible D gene (6 bases). Specimen: whole blood, collected at baseline. This clonotype originated in an adult who was a healthcare worker with PCR-confirmed SARS-CoV-2 infection or an uninfected control (not recorded which). CDR3 loop: CASSVQGQQETQYF. Here the CDR3 DNA reads TGTGCCAGCAGCGTACAGGGGCAGCAAGAGACCCAGTACTTC.